The subject of this entry is one T cell receptor (beta chain). What it binds is unknown. Germline trimming cut 3 bases from V and 3 bases from J; bases unmatched to any gene: 2. CDR1 SQVTM and CDR2 ANQGSEA come from the germline V gene. This CDR3 spans 13 amino acids. Assay: immunoSEQ multiplex PCR; the TCRdb copy retains only in-frame clones and omits some. The table includes tens of thousands of clones, about 83% detected once. This sample was included in a study of OX40 agonist ivuxolimab in advanced cancers. Study as a whole: Patients got intravenous ivuxolimab at 0.01 to 10 mg/kg every 2 weeks.

Study results and caveats: Low normalized clonal expansion also occurred in some nonresponding patients. CD8+ T cells were the subset that, on average, had more expanded clones than CD4+. CD4+ and CD8+ T cells in blood underwent clonal expansion by week 6 at 0.1 to 3.0 mg/kg.

The J gene is TRBJ2-3, the V gene TRBV29-1; TRBD2 matches 8 bases. The sequencing used CD4+ or CD8+ T cells sorted from blood, collected in a trial of the OX40 agonist ivuxolimab. This receptor was identified in an adult with an advanced solid tumor such as melanoma, head and neck, liver or kidney cancer. The CDR3 region has the DNA TGCAGCGTTGAGACGGGGGGGACAGATACGCAGTATTTT. This sequence encodes CSVETGGTDTQYF.